The entry below gives a single T cell receptor (beta chain) sequence along with its context. Antigen unknown. The data derive from a study of CD8 T cells in ankylosing spondylitis. General study points: Ankylosing spondylitis blood appeared to carry a characteristic TCR beta motif of several highly homologous variants.

Germline loops: CDR1 SGHTA, CDR2 FQGNSA. The CDR3 covers 14 residues. V was pared by 2 bases and J by 1 base, with 8 bases between. TCRdb passed the 5' RACE reads through MiXCR, listing each CDR3 protein once. Of roughly 700,000 distinct CDR3 sequences detected, under 20% appear once; the ten largest clones hold about a fifth. This clonotype was obtained from a male donor with ankylosing spondylitis. The chain uses TRBV7-2 and TRBJ1-2; D possibly corresponds to TRBD1 (5 bases). The sample comprised blood, either unsorted or a sorted T cell fraction (not recorded which). The CDR3 region has the DNA TGTGCCAGCAGCTTACCGGGGGGTAACTATGGCTACACCTTC. Protein: CASSLPGGNYGYTF. The entire variable domain, with the rest obtained from reference TRBV7-2 and TRBJ1-2, is as follows: GAGVSQSPSNKVTEKGKDVELRCDPISGHTALYWYRQSLGQGLEFLIYFQGNSAPDKSGLPSDRFSAERTGGSVSTLTIQRTQQEDSAVYLCASSLPGGNYGYTFGSGTRLTVV.